This is a list of T cell receptor beta chains from one sample in a study of T cell responses to AZD1222 COVID-19 vaccine. The table came from immunoSEQ multiplex PCR; TCRdb's copy has only in-frame clones and leaves some out. The repertoire includes 120,000 to 150,000 clones, about 91% of them detected once, and approximately 3.8% sits in the top ten. The sample was peripheral blood, taken 28 days after the second AZD1222 dose. Receptors originate from an adult who received the AZD1222 COVID-19 vaccine. Both conserved end residues are part of each CDR3. The order of the fields is CDR3 length, D gene, clone size, J gene, V gene, CDR3 protein, CDR3 DNA. The D gene is left open where the match is weak. Clone size is shown for a subset of rows, as once, few, many or a class of expanded clone.

>13|-|-|TRBJ1-5|TRBV6-5
CATARHNTQPQHF
TGTGCCACCGCGCGCCACAATACCCAGCCCCAGCATTTT
>19|TRBD2|-|TRBJ2-2|TRBV2
CASSETTSGASEYHGELFF
TGTGCCAGCAGTGAAACTACTAGCGGGGCGTCGGAATATCACGGGGAGCTGTTTTTT
>15|-|once|TRBJ2-2|TRBV10-3
CAISELAENTGELFF
TGTGCCATCAGTGAGTTGGCGGAGAACACCGGGGAGCTGTTTTTT
>18|TRBD2|-|TRBJ2-1|TRBV11-3
CASSLDSSSGLFFNEQFF
TGTGCCAGCAGCTTAGACTCTTCTAGCGGACTCTTTTTCAATGAGCAGTTCTTC
>13|TRBD2|-|TRBJ2-7|TRBV19
CASTSGSTYEQYF
TGTGCCTCTACTAGCGGGAGCACCTACGAGCAGTACTTC
>13|-|-|TRBJ2-2|TRBV12-3/TRBV12-4
CASSFEETGELFF
TGTGCCAGCAGTTTCGAAGAAACCGGGGAGCTGTTTTTT
>14|-|-|TRBJ2-3|TRBV7-9
CASSDGQYTDTQYF
TGTGCCAGCAGCGATGGACAGTACACAGATACGCAGTATTTT
>11|-|-|TRBJ2-5|TRBV19
CATLEEETQYF
TGTGCCACCTTAGAAGAAGAGACCCAGTACTTC
>14|TRBD2|-|TRBJ2-3|TRBV7-2
CASSFGGGPDTQYF
TGTGCCAGCAGCTTCGGCGGGGGGCCAGATACGCAGTATTTT
>12|-|-|TRBJ1-2|TRBV20-1
CSASQGDYGYTF
TGCAGTGCTAGTCAGGGAGACTATGGCTACACCTTC
>15|-|-|TRBJ2-3|TRBV4-2
CASSQDTTMTDTQYF
TGTGCCAGCAGCCAAGATACGACGATGACGGATACGCAGTATTTT
>14|-|-|TRBJ1-1|TRBV7-9
CASSPRLTATEAFF
TGTGCCAGCAGCCCCCGGCTCACGGCGACTGAAGCTTTCTTT
>14|TRBD1|once|TRBJ1-4|TRBV5-4
CASSSRGPAEKLFF
TGTGCCAGCAGCAGCAGGGGGCCCGCTGAAAAACTGTTTTTT
>13|-|-|TRBJ1-6|TRBV7-9
CASSLAGDDPLHF
TGTGCCAGCAGCTTAGCCGGAGATGATCCCCTCCACTTT
>15|-|once|TRBJ2-5|TRBV3-1/TRBV3-2
CASSQVGLAKETQYF
TGTGCCAGCAGCCAAGTAGGGCTAGCGAAAGAGACCCAGTACTTC
>15|TRBD2|-|TRBJ2-3|TRBV7-2
CASSLTGTSGGKQYF
TGTGCCAGCAGCTTAACCGGGACTAGCGGGGGTAAGCAGTATTTT
>15|-|once|TRBJ1-1|TRBV18
CASSPRDPRNTEAFF
TGTGCCAGCTCACCACGGGACCCAAGGAACACTGAAGCTTTCTTT
>13|-|-|TRBJ1-5|TRBV19
CASTQSGGQPQHF
TGTGCCAGTACCCAATCCGGAGGGCAGCCCCAGCATTTT
>15|-|-|TRBJ1-1|TRBV20-1
CSASHTEDRNTEAFF
TGCAGTGCTAGTCACACGGAAGACAGGAACACTGAAGCTTTCTTT
>14|-|-|TRBJ2-5|TRBV5-4
CASSLRGGGETQYF
TGTGCCAGCAGCTTAAGGGGGGGTGGGGAGACCCAGTACTTC
>16|TRBD1|-|TRBJ1-3|TRBV27
CASSPGTGQSGNTIYF
TGTGCCAGCAGTCCCGGGACAGGTCAATCTGGAAACACCATATATTTT
>16|-|-|TRBJ1-2|TRBV5-4
CASSDLEGEGGYGYTF
TGTGCCAGCAGCGATTTAGAGGGGGAGGGAGGCTATGGCTACACCTTC
>14|-|-|TRBJ1-2|TRBV7-2
CASSLGDQGYGYTF
TGTGCCAGCAGTTTGGGGGACCAGGGGTATGGCTACACCTTC
>17|TRBD2|-|TRBJ2-2|TRBV9
CASSVSGRAESTGELFF
TGTGCCAGCAGCGTTAGCGGGAGGGCCGAGAGTACCGGGGAGCTGTTTTTT
>15|-|-|TRBJ1-4|TRBV19
CASRDPGRQNEKLFF
TGTGCCAGTAGGGACCCGGGACGGCAAAATGAAAAACTGTTTTTT
>17|TRBD2|-|TRBJ2-1|TRBV6-2/TRBV6-3
CASSYGLPSGGYNEQFF
TGTGCCAGCAGTTACGGGCTCCCTAGCGGGGGCTACAATGAGCAGTTCTTC
>14|-|-|TRBJ1-2|TRBV6-5
CASRQGLPNYGYTF
TGTGCCAGCAGACAGGGTCTCCCTAACTATGGCTACACCTTC
>12|-|-|TRBJ1-1|TRBV19
CASRVLGAEAFF
TGTGCCAGTAGGGTTCTAGGGGCTGAAGCTTTCTTT
>12|TRBD1|-|TRBJ2-7|TRBV10-3
CAAGPGGYEQYF
TGTGCCGCCGGCCCAGGGGGCTACGAGCAGTACTTC
>15|-|-|TRBJ1-2|TRBV7-2
CASSLGTATNYGYTF
TGTGCCAGCAGCTTAGGGACAGCTACTAACTATGGCTACACCTTC
>12|-|-|TRBJ1-5|TRBV27
CASSSLLGPQHF
TGTGCCAGCAGTTCCCTACTGGGGCCCCAGCATTTT
>17|TRBD2|-|TRBJ2-5|TRBV5-4
CASSWVGRAGLQETQYF
TGTGCCAGCAGCTGGGTTGGGAGAGCGGGGCTACAAGAGACCCAGTACTTC
>15|-|-|TRBJ2-5|TRBV10-3
CAISAREYAQETQYF
TGTGCCATCAGTGCGAGGGAATACGCCCAAGAGACCCAGTACTTC
>15|-|-|TRBJ1-1|TRBV25-1
CASSELGRAHTEAFF
TGTGCCAGCAGTGAATTAGGTAGGGCGCACACTGAAGCTTTCTTT
>13|TRBD1|-|TRBJ1-5|TRBV7-3
CASSEDRNQPQHF
TGTGCCAGCAGCGAGGACAGGAATCAGCCCCAGCATTTT
>15|-|-|TRBJ2-5|TRBV6-4
CASSDSAGGVETQYF
TGTGCCAGCAGTGACTCGGCGGGTGGAGTAGAGACCCAGTACTTC
>16|TRBD2|few|TRBJ2-3|TRBV9
CASSVATGGITDTQYF
TGTGCCAGCAGCGTAGCTACGGGGGGGATCACAGATACGCAGTATTTT
>16|TRBD2|-|TRBJ2-1|TRBV30
CAWSWGRGVYMNEQFF
TGTGCCTGGAGTTGGGGTCGGGGGGTGTATATGAATGAGCAGTTCTTC
>16|-|-|TRBJ1-5|TRBV5-6
CASSLAALAGSQPQHF
TGTGCCAGCAGCTTGGCCGCGTTGGCAGGGTCTCAGCCCCAGCATTTT
>14|TRBD1|-|TRBJ1-1|TRBV6-5
CASSPQGVGSEAFF
TGTGCCAGCAGCCCACAGGGGGTTGGATCTGAAGCTTTCTTT
>16|TRBD1|-|TRBJ1-1|TRBV27
CASSLYQGALNTEAFF
TGTGCCAGCAGTTTATACCAGGGGGCCCTGAACACTGAAGCTTTCTTT
>15|-|once|TRBJ1-1|TRBV18
CASSQEASFHTEAFF
TGTGCCAGCTCACAGGAAGCGTCCTTCCACACTGAAGCTTTCTTT
>13|TRBD2|-|TRBJ2-1|TRBV6-5
CASTGGTYNEQFF
TGTGCCAGCACGGGGGGAACCTACAATGAGCAGTTCTTC
>13|-|-|TRBJ1-1|TRBV2
CASSDQGRGEAFF
TGTGCCAGCAGTGATCAGGGAAGGGGGGAAGCTTTCTTT
>13|-|once|TRBJ2-2|TRBV30
CAWSVGNTGELFF
TGTGCCTGGAGTGTAGGGAACACCGGGGAGCTGTTTTTT
>14|-|-|TRBJ1-4|TRBV5-1
CASSHRGAQEKLFF
TGCGCCAGCAGCCACCGGGGAGCGCAGGAAAAACTGTTTTTT
>16|TRBD2|-|TRBJ2-3|TRBV7-9
CASRKLAGGRTDTQYF
TGTGCCAGCAGAAAGTTAGCGGGAGGACGCACAGATACGCAGTATTTT